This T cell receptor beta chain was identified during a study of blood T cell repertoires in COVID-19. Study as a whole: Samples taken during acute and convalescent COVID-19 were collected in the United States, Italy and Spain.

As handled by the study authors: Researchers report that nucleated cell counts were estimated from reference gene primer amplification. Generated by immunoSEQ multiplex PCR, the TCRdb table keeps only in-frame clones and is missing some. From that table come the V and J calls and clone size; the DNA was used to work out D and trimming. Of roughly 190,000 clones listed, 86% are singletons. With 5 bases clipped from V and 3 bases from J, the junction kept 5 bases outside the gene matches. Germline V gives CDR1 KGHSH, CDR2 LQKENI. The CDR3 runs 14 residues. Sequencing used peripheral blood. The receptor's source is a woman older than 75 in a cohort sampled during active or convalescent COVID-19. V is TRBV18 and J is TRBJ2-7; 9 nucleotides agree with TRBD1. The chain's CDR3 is CASSYSTGGYEQYF. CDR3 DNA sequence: TGTGCCAGCTCATACTCGACAGGGGGCTACGAGCAGTACTTC.